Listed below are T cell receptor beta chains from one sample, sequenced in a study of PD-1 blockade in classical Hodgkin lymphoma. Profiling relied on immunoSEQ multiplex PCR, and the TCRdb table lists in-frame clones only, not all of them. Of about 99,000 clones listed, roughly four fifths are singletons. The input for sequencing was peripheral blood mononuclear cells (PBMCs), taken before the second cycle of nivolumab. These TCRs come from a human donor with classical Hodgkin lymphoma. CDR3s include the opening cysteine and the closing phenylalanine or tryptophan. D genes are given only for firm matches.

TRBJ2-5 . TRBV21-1 CASSKAGGQQETQYF
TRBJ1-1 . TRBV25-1 CASKRGGNTEAFF
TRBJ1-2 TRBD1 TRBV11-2 CASSLNRDRVYGYTF
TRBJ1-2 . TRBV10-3 CAIGWGGLYGYTF
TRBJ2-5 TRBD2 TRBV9 CASSPWGGETQYF
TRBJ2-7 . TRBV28 CASSLWSGPGNEQYF
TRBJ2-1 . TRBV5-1 CASSLAKGFDEQFF
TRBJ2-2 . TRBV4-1 CASSQSKRAGTGELFF
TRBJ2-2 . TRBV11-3 CASSPGAGPNTGELFF
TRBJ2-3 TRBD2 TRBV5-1 CASRLAGGLDTQYF
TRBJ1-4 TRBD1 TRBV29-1 CSVASTGGEKLFF
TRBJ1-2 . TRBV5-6 CASSWGPPGANYGYTF
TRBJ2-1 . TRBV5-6 CASSLIGGGNNEQFF
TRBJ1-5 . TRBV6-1 CASSESGQIQPQHF